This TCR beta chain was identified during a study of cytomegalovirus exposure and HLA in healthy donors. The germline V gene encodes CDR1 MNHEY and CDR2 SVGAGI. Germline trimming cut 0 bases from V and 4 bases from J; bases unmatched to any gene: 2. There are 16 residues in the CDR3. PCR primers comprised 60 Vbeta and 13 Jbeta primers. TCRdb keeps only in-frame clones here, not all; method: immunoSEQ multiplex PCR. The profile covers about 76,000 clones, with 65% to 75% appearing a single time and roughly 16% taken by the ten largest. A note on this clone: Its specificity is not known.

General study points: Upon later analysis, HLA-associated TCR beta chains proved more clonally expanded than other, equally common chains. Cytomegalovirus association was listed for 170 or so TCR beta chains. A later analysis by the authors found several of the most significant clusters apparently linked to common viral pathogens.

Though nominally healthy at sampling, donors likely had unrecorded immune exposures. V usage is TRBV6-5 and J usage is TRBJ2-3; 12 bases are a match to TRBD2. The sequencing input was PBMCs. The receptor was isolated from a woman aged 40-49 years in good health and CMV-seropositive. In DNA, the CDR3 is TGTGCCAGCAGTTACTCGACTAGCGGGAGATCAGATACGCAGTATTTT. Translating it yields CASSYSTSGRSDTQYF.